This T cell receptor beta chain was identified during a study of T cell responses to AZD1222 COVID-19 vaccine. Sequencing used immunoSEQ multiplex PCR; TCRdb keeps in-frame clones, though not all of them. The table includes about 110,000 clones, approximately 86% detected once. V was pared by 5 bases and J by 0 bases, with 18 bases between. Germline CDR1 reads SEHNR; CDR2 reads FQNEAQ (reference sequence). The CDR3 sequence is 17 residues long. This receptor was taken from an adult in good health. The input for sequencing was peripheral blood, taken on day 0 of AZD1222 vaccination. The rearrangement links TRBV7-9 to TRBJ2-3, with D perhaps given as TRBD1 or TRBD2 (5 bases each). The CDR3 spells CASSPPARGGSTDTQYF. Here the CDR3 DNA reads TGTGCCAGCAGCCCCCCCGCCCGTGGGGGTAGCACAGATACGCAGTATTTT.